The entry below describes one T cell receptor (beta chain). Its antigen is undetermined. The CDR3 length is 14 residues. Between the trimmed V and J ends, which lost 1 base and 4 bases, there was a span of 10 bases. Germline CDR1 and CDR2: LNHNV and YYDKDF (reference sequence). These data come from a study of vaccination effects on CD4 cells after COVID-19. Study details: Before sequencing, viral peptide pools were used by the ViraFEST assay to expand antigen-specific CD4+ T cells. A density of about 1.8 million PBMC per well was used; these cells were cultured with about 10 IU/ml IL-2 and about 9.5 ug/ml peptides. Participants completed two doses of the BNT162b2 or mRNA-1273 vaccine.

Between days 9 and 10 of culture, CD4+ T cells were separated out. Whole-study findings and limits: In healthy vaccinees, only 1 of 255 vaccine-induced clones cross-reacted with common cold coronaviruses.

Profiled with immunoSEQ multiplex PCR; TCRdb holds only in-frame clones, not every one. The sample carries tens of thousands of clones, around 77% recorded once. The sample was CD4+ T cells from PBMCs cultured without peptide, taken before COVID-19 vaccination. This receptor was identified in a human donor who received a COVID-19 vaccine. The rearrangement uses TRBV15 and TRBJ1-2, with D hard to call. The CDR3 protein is CATSRADPSYGYTF. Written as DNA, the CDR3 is TGTGCCACCAGCAGAGCTGACCCCTCCTATGGCTACACCTTC.